The entry below gives a single T cell receptor (beta chain) sequence along with its context. Using immunoSEQ multiplex PCR, the repertoire was profiled, and TCRdb retains in-frame clones only, with some absent. The data contain hundreds of thousands of clones, around 85% of them singletons. The length of the CDR3 is 16 residues. Per the germline V gene, CDR1 is MGHDK and CDR2 is SYGVNS. The data stem from a study of shared T cell receptors in the human thymus. The same data also went into a second study, on human thymus T cells. From that second work: The donors were infants in Finland with congenital heart defects, otherwise immunologically healthy. Thymic samples were excised during corrective heart operations. V and J genes seemed to be used with bias in thymic and blood repertoires. In unrelated individuals, thymic repertoires overlapped highly, according to related research.

The sequencing input was thymocytes. The receptor was isolated from a girl under three years old with a congenital heart defect. This rearrangement joins TRBV25-1 to TRBJ2-5; possible D gene TRBD1, 6 bases. Judging by the DNA end, TRBJ2-7 fits better; the J call may be wrong. The CDR3, as DNA: TGTGCCAGCAGTGATAAAGACAGGCCCACTCTCTACGAGCAGTACTTC. Protein product: CASSDKDRPTLYEQYF.